This TCR beta chain derives from a study of T cell responses to AZD1222 COVID-19 vaccine (dated by TCRdb to 2020 to 2022). The study in broad terms: Because spike-specific TCR depth and breadth did not differ between the two schedules, AZD1222 recipients who got a second dose at roughly 4 weeks were pooled with those who got a second dose at roughly 12 weeks. Trial participants were enrolled by age into 18-55, 56-69 and 70-plus year subgroups, with 148, 28 and 57 TCR-sequenced participants respectively. TCR sequencing covered some 240 trial participants: 200 to 210 given two doses of AZD1222 and 26 given two doses of MenACWY control vaccine.

With regard to this clone: Its antigen is not yet known. No qualities accompany the bases; no much larger clone lies one base away.

The CDR3 regions of human TCRbeta chains were subjected to immunosequencing. The paper's processing steps were these. TCRs in the repertoires were compared against a reference library of SARS-CoV-2-specific TCRs that had been generated with the MIRA antigen-specificity platform. Breadth was defined as the fraction of unique TCRs that were SARS-CoV-2-associated, and depth was defined as the fraction of total T cells that were SARS-CoV-2-associated. Each spike-specific TCR was assigned to its reactive spike region and to a CD4 or CD8 class using the MIRA data. Log10-transformed breadth and depth values were compared by one-way ANOVA with Sidak's multiple comparisons tests. TCRdb limited this immuneACCESS table to in-frame rearrangements with V and J called. A share of clones is missing; checked studies link under half to unresolved V genes, and the rest is unexplained. The DNA gave D and trimming, while V, J and clone size come from that table. Recorded for this sample are about 110,000 clones; over 75% of them occurred a single time. About 15% of the sample is held by the ten biggest clonotypes.

The time point label on this specimen signifies: baseline before first vaccination. The vaccinee samples were drawn from two UK trials, COV001 and COV002, one of which was a single-blind randomized controlled phase 2/3 trial testing AZD1222 (ChAdOx1 nCoV-19) in healthy adults. For TCRbeta chain sequencing, PBMC samples from trial participants were taken at day 0 and at day 28 after the second dose. What the study reported, not specific to this receptor: Participants were mostly white British, with more females than males. The authors suggested clonal diversity may have been underestimated. The whole spike protein was spanned by vaccine-associated CD4 TCRs, and dominant responses were seen in regions 160-218 and 743-854. Because no samples from the day 14 peak response were available, repertoires could be characterized only after the peak T cell response. Reportedly, almost half of the unique spike-specific TCRs recognized epitopes lying outside the regions that are mutated in the B.1.351 and B.1.1.7 variants. In the small 56-69-year group, the increase in depth fell short of significance, most likely because of low power. Only six AZD1222 recipients were SARS-CoV-2 seropositive at baseline, limiting conclusions about previously exposed vaccinees. Spike-specific TCR breadth and depth rose significantly after two AZD1222 doses compared with day 0 and with MenACWY recipients.

The CDR3 covers 11 residues, taking in both the cysteine and the phenylalanine. Only the CDR3 part of the read is kept: 33 bases, read in frame from the first base. Relative to germline, V is 8 bases shorter and J is 1 base shorter, with 5 bases between their ends. The source is an adult in good health. Sequencing was performed on peripheral blood, taken on day 0 of AZD1222 vaccination. The chain is encoded by TRBV12-3 or TRBV12-4 joined to TRBJ2-5; a confident D gene designation cannot be given. This receptor carries the CDR3 CASGVQETQYF. The DNA sequence reads TGTGCCAGCGGGGTCCAAGAGACCCAGTACTTC.